The 20 T cell receptor beta chains in this list originate from one sample, sequenced in a study of T cell changes during pregnancy in multiple sclerosis (dated by TCRdb to about 2019). The library was prepared using the immunoSEQ multiplex PCR assay. Not all clones reach the TCRdb copy of this immuneACCESS table, which keeps in-frame sequences only. Checked studies attribute under half of the gap to unresolved V genes and leave the rest unexplained. The sample table lists about 69,000 clones, around nine tenths of them with a count of one. 0.29% of the sample goes to the ten largest clones. The input for sequencing was CD4+ T cells from peripheral blood mononuclear cells, taken in the third trimester of pregnancy. The receptors derive from a female donor in good health, enrolled as a control in a pregnancy study.

The CDR3 is CASRTGLSGNTIYF. The CDR3 DNA follows: TGCGCCAGCAGGACAGGTCTCTCTGGAAACACCATATATTTT. This chain connects TRBV5-1 to TRBJ1-3; D is possibly TRBD1 (6 bases). The CDR3 consists of 14 residues. Germline CDR1 SGHRS, CDR2 YFSETQ. V was shortened by 5 bases and J by 0 bases, with 9 bases between the two germline ends.

The gene calls are TRBV7-8 and TRBJ1-6; D is uncertain. CDR3 length: 17 residues. Germline loops: CDR1 SGHVS, CDR2 FQNEAQ. V was cut by 0 bases and J by 9 bases, with 18 bases left in between. CDR3 DNA: TGTGCCAGCAGCTTAGCGGTATCTCTGGGCAGCGGTTCACCCCTCCACTTT. This encodes CASSLAVSLGSGSPLHF.

The chain has TRBV2 and TRBJ2-2; 12 bases fit TRBD2. J lost 6 bases, V lost 2 bases, and 1 base had no gene match. The CDR3 is 15 residues long. The germline V gene encodes CDR1 SNHLY and CDR2 FYNNEI. CDR3: CASSELAGGAGELFF. As DNA, the CDR3 is TGTGCCAGCAGTGAACTAGCGGGGGGGGCCGGGGAGCTGTTTTTT.

This clone has just one count. The V and J genes are TRBV7-9 and TRBJ2-7; 11 bases agree with TRBD1. The V gene end was trimmed by 5 bases and the J gene end by 1 base; junction bases not matched to a gene: 4. Germline CDR1 and CDR2: SEHNR and FQNEAQ (reference sequence). The CDR3 contains 15 residues. The CDR3 region is CASSPGTGGSYEQYF. CDR3 in DNA: TGTGCCAGCAGCCCCGGGACAGGGGGATCCTACGAGCAGTACTTC. Full variable domain (rest looked up from reference TRBV7-9 and TRBJ2-7): DTGVSQNPRHKITKRGQNVTFRCDPISEHNRLYWYRQTLGQGPEFLTYFQNEAQLEKSRLLSDRFSAERPKGSFSTLEIQRTEQGDSAMYLCASSPGTGGSYEQYFGPGTRLTVT.

This clone has a single count. The chain couples TRBV4-3 to TRBJ2-1; the match to TRBD2 covers 15 bases. Germline CDR1 LGHNA, CDR2 YSLEER. The CDR3 extends over 18 amino acids. Trimming took 4 bases from V and 5 from J; bases not matched to a gene: 9. The CDR3 is CASSRGLAGGRRHNEQFF. The CDR3 coding sequence is TGCGCCAGCAGCCGGGGACTAGCGGGGGGCCGTCGTCACAATGAGCAGTTCTTC.

This clone was detected a few times. The chain carries TRBV11-3 and TRBJ1-2; tentative D call: TRBD1 (6 bases). The V gene lost 2 bases and the J gene lost 6 bases, with 16 bases spanning the gap. Per germline, CDR1 SGHNT and CDR2 YENEEA. The CDR3 sequence is 15 residues long. For the CDR3, the DNA is TGTGCCAGCAGCTTAAACAACAGGGCCCGCCATGGCTACACCTTC. Amino acids: CASSLNNRARHGYTF.

The gene calls are TRBV7-8 and TRBJ1-2; D call uncertain. V gave up 4 bases and J gave up 8 bases, with 17 bases separating them. The length of the CDR3 is 14 residues. The germline V gene has CDR1 SGHVS and CDR2 FQNEAQ. The DNA of the CDR3 is TGTGCCAGCAGCTCGGGGATAAATACGGGGGGCTACACCTTC. Its protein is CASSSGINTGGYTF.

V usage is TRBV7-2 and J usage is TRBJ2-3; 8 bases agree with TRBD1. Germline V lookup: CDR1 SGHTA, CDR2 FQGNSA. This CDR3 comprises 14 residues. J gave up 4 bases and V 5 bases, and 5 bases lay outside the gene matches. CDR3 sequence (DNA): TGTGCCAGCAGCCCTGGACAGGGTCCAGATACGCAGTATTTT. This sequence encodes CASSPGQGPDTQYF.

This clone appeared a few times. The chain joins TRBV30 to TRBJ1-1; 10 positions match TRBD1. There are 14 residues in the CDR3. CDR1 is GTSNPN, CDR2 SVGIG, per germline (reference sequence). J lost 4 bases, V lost 5 bases, and 7 bases had no gene match. CDR3 region: CAWYRDRGFTEAFF. DNA for the CDR3: TGTGCCTGGTACCGGGACAGGGGTTTCACTGAAGCTTTCTTT. The variable domain in full, with the rest retrieved from reference TRBV30 and TRBJ1-1, is SQTIHQWPATLVQPVGSPLSLECTVEGTSNPNLYWYRQAAGRGLQLLFYSVGIGQISSEVPQNLSASRPQDRQFILSSKKLLLSDSGFYLCAWYRDRGFTEAFFGQGTRLTVV.

This clone ranks as medium-sized. Distinct nucleotide sequences in the sample also encode this CDR3. This chain uses TRBV5-6 with TRBJ1-2; no reliable D call. Germline-derived CDR1 and CDR2 are SGHDT and YYEEEE. V shed 4 bases and J shed 1 base, with 2 bases lying between them. The CDR3 has 11 residues. The chain's CDR3 is CASSLNYGYTF. CDR3 DNA: TGTGCCAGCAGCCTTAACTATGGCTACACCTTC. Full variable domain (outside the CDR3, taken from reference TRBV5-6 and TRBJ1-2): DAGVTQSPTHLIKTRGQQVTLRCSPKSGHDTVSWYQQALGQGPQFIFQYYEEEERQRGNFPDRFSGHQFPNYSSELNVNALLLGDSALYLCASSLNYGYTFGSGTRLTVV.

The rearrangement uses TRBV7-9 and TRBJ2-3; TRBD2 agrees at 9 bases. Germline V gives CDR1 SEHNR, CDR2 FQNEAQ (reference sequence). With V trimmed by 3 bases and J by 0 bases, 1 base remained unmatched. CDR3 length: 15 amino acids. As DNA, the CDR3 is TGTGCCAGCAGCTTTAGCGGGGGAAGCACAGATACGCAGTATTTT. Its translation: CASSFSGGSTDTQYF.

The chain combines TRBV28 with TRBJ2-5; no reliable D call. Germline CDR1 reads MDHEN; CDR2 reads SYDVKM. V shed 2 bases and J shed 5 bases, with 9 bases lying between them. CDR3 length: 13 residues. CDR3 sequence reads: CASSLIRSETQYF. The CDR3 DNA reads TGTGCCAGCAGTTTAATACGGTCGGAGACCCAGTACTTC.

The chain links TRBV5-1 to TRBJ2-5; 10 bases map to TRBD2. CDR3 length: 16 residues. Per the germline V gene, CDR1 is SGHRS and CDR2 is YFSETQ. V was pared by 5 bases and J by 4 bases, with 11 bases of the junction left unmatched. CDR3 residues: CASSQRAGGPSETQYF. CDR3 sequence (DNA): TGCGCCAGCAGTCAAAGAGCGGGGGGGCCATCAGAGACCCAGTACTTC.

This chain connects TRBV7-3 to TRBJ2-3; a possible D gene is TRBD2 (6 bases). The CDR3 is 13 residues long. Germline CDR1 and CDR2: SGHTA and FQGTGA. V dropped 5 bases and J dropped 6 bases, with 12 bases sitting between them. As DNA, the CDR3 is TGTGCCAGCAGCCTAGGGACTTACGATACGCAGTATTTT. Translating gives CASSLGTYDTQYF.

This sequence joins TRBV11-3 and TRBJ2-7; TRBD1 matches at 8 bases. Germline CDR1 is SGHNT and CDR2 is YENEEA. The CDR3 extends over 13 amino acids. J gave up 1 base and V 6 bases, and 2 bases lay outside the gene matches. The CDR3, as DNA: TGTGCCAGCAGACAGGGGGTTTCCTACGAGCAGTACTTC. Protein: CASRQGVSYEQYF.

The chain is built from TRBV4-2 and TRBJ2-1; weak D call: TRBD2 (6 bases). Germline V gives CDR1 LGHNA, CDR2 YNFKEQ. The ends were cut back, 3 bases at V and 10 bases at J, with 31 bases in the middle. The CDR3 has 19 amino acids. Here the CDR3 reads CASSHDTLRSSGSSREQFF. The CDR3 region has the DNA TGTGCCAGCAGCCATGATACCCTCCGATCGAGCGGGTCATCTCGGGAGCAGTTCTTC.

This rearrangement joins TRBV5-1 to TRBJ2-3; 10 bases match TRBD2. The CDR3 consists of 16 residues. Germline CDR1 is SGHRS and CDR2 is YFSETQ. Trimming took 0 bases from V and 3 from J; bases not matched to a gene: 4. The CDR3 loop reads CASSLGVTSGTDTQYF. The CDR3 DNA follows: TGCGCCAGCAGCTTGGGGGTGACTAGCGGGACAGATACGCAGTATTTT.

The chain recombines TRBV7-9 with TRBJ2-3; 8 bases map to TRBD1. V dropped 5 bases and J dropped 2; count of bases not matched to a gene: 9. The germline V gene has CDR1 SEHNR and CDR2 FQNEAQ (reference sequence). This CDR3 has 16 amino acids. The CDR3 bases are TGTGCCAGCAGCCCGGCGAGGGACAGGTACACAGATACGCAGTATTTT. Translated: CASSPARDRYTDTQYF.

The genes are TRBV7-2 and TRBJ1-2, with D perhaps matching TRBD1 (5 bases). The CDR3 is 15 amino acids. V dropped 1 base and J dropped 3 bases, with 12 bases sitting between them. Germline CDR1 is SGHTA and CDR2 is FQGNSA. The CDR3 is CASSLGGGTHYGYTF. The DNA for the CDR3 is TGTGCCAGCAGCTTAGGGGGGGGGACCCACTATGGCTACACCTTC.

The genes are TRBV10-3 and TRBJ2-1; 9 bases are a match to TRBD2. Trimming removed 2 bases from V and 9 bases from J; junction bases left unmatched: 2. CDR3 length: 13 amino acids. CDR1 and CDR2 (germline): ENHRY, SYGVKD. The CDR3 is CAISEGLAIEQFF. The CDR3 nucleotides are TGTGCCATCAGTGAGGGACTAGCGATTGAGCAGTTCTTC.